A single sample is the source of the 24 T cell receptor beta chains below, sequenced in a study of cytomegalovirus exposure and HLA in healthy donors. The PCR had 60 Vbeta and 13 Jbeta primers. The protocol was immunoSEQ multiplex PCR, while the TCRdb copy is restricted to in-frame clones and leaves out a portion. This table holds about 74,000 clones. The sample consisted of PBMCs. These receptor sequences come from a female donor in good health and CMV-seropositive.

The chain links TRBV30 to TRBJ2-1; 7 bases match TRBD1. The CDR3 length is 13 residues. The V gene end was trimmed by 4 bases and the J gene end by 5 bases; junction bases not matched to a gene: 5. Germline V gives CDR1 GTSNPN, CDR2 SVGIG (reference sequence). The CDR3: CAWIGTADNEQFF. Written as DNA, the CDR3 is TGTGCCTGGATAGGGACAGCCGACAATGAGCAGTTCTTC.

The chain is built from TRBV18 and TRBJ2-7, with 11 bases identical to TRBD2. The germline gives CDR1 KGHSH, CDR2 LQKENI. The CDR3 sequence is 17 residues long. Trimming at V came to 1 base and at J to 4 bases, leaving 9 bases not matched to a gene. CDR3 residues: CASSPRLMTSGMYEQYF. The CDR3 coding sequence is TGTGCCAGCTCACCACGGCTCATGACTAGCGGGATGTACGAGCAGTACTTC.

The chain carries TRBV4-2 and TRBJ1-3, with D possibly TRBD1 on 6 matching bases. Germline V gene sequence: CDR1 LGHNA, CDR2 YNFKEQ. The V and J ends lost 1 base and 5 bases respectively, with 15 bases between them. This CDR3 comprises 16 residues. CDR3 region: CASSQVGGEGRNTIYF. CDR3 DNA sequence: TGTGCCAGCAGCCAAGTAGGGGGGGAAGGGCGAAACACCATATATTTT.

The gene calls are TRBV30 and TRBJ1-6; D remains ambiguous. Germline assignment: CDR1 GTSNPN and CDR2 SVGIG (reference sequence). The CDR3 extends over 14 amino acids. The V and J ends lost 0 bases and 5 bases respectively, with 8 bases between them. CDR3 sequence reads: CAWSVPGNNSPLHF. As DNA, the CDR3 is TGTGCCTGGAGTGTACCGGGAAATAATTCACCCCTCCACTTT.

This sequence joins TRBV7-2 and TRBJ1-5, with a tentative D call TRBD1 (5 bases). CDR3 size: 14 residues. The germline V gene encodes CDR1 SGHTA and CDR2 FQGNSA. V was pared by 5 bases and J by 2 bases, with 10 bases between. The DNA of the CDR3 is TGTGCCAGCAGCGAACAAGGGGGCAATCAGCCCCAGCATTTT. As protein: CASSEQGGNQPQHF.

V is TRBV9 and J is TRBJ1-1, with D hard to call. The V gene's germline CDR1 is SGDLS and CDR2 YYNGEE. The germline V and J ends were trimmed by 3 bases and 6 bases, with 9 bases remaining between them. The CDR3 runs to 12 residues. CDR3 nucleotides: TGTGCCAGCAGCGGACCGGGATCTGAAGCTTTCTTT. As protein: CASSGPGSEAFF.

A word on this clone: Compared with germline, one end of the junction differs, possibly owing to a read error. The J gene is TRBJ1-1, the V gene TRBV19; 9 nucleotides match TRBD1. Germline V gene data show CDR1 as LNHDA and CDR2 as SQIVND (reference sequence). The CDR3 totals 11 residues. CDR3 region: CASDRGTSRDF. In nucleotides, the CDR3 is TGTGCCAGTGACAGGGGGACGTCTCGCGATTTT.

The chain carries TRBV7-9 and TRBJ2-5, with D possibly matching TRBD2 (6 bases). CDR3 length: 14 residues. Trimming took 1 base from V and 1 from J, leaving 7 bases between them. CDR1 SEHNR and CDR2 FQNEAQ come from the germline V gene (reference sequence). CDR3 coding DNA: TGTGCCAGCAGCTTAGAGGGACTCCAAGAGACCCAGTACTTC. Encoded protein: CASSLEGLQETQYF.

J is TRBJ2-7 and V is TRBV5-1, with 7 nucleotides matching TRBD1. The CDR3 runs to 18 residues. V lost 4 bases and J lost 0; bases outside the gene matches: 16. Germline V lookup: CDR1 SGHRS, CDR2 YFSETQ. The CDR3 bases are TGCGCCAGCAGCCGTGCCGGGACAGACGGGCTTTTCTCCTACGAGCAGTACTTC. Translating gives CASSRAGTDGLFSYEQYF.

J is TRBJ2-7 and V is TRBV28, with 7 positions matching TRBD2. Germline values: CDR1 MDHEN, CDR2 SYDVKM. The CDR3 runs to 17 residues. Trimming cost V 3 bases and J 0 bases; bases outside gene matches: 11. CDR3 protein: CASSLPTLAENSYEQYF. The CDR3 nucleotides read TGTGCCAGCAGTTTGCCCACCCTAGCGGAGAACTCCTACGAGCAGTACTTC.

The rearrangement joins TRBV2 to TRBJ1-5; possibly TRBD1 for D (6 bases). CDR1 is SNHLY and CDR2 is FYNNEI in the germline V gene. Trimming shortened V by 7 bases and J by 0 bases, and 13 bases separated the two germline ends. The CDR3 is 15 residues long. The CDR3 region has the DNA TGTGCCAGCACCGATAGGGGGAATAGCAATCAGCCCCAGCATTTT. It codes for CASTDRGNSNQPQHF.

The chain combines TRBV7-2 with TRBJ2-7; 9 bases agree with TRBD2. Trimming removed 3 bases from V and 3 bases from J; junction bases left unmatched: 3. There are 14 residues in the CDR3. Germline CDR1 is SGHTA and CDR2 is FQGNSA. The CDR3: CASSFGTSSYEQYF. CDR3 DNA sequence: TGTGCCAGCAGCTTCGGGACTAGCAGCTACGAGCAGTACTTC.

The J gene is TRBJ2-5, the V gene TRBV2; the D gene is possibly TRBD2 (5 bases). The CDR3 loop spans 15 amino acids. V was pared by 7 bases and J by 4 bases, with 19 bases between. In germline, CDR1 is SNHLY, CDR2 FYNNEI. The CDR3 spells CASILGRGYGETQYF. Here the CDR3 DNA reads TGTGCCAGCATCCTAGGAAGAGGGTATGGAGAGACCCAGTACTTC.

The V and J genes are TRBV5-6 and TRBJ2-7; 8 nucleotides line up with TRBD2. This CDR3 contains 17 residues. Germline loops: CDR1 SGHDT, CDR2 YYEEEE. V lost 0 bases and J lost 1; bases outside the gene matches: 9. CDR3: CASSLAGPGTRSYEQYF. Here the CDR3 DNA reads TGTGCCAGCAGCTTGGCCGGACCAGGGACTAGGTCCTACGAGCAGTACTTC.

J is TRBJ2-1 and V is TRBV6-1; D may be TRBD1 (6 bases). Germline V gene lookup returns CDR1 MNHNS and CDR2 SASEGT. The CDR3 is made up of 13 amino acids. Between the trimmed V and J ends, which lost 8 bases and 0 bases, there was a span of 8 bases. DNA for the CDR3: TGTGCCAGCGACAGGAGCTCCTACAATGAGCAGTTCTTC. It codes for CASDRSSYNEQFF.

The CDR3 DNA reads TGTGCCAGCAGTTTACGTGTGGCAGGGGGTAGAGCTAACTATGGCTACACCTTC. This encodes CASSLRVAGGRANYGYTF. The gene calls are TRBV27 and TRBJ1-2; 7 positions agree with TRBD1. The germline V gene has CDR1 MNHEY and CDR2 SMNVEV (reference sequence). This CDR3 is built from 18 residues. V lost 2 bases and J lost 0; bases outside the gene matches: 12.

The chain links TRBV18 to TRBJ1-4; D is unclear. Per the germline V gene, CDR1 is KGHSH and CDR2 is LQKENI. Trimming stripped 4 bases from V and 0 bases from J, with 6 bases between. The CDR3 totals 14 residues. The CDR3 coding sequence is TGTGCCAGCTCACAACAGTCAACTAATGAAAAACTGTTTTTT. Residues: CASSQQSTNEKLFF.

The CDR3 DNA sequence: TGTGCCTGGAGTGTACCTGGGGGGGCTCAGCCCCAGCATTTT. Its translation is CAWSVPGGAQPQHF. The rearrangement uses TRBV30 and TRBJ1-5; TRBD1 is a possible D gene (6 bases). V was shortened by 0 bases and J by 6 bases, with 12 bases between the two germline ends. Germline V gives CDR1 GTSNPN, CDR2 SVGIG (reference sequence). The CDR3 covers 14 residues.

The CDR3 loop is CASRPTGMNTEAFF. CDR3 DNA sequence: TGTGCCAGCAGGCCAACAGGGATGAACACTGAAGCTTTCTTT. This chain uses TRBV11-2 with TRBJ1-1; possibly TRBD1 for D (6 bases). This CDR3 contains 14 residues. The V and J ends lost 6 bases and 0 bases respectively, with 11 bases between them. CDR1 is SGHAT and CDR2 is FQNNGV in the germline V gene.

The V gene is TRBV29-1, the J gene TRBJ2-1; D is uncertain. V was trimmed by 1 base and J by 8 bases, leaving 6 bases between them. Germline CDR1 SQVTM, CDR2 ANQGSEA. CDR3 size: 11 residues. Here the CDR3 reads CSVEVVYEQFF. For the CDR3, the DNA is TGCAGCGTTGAAGTCGTCTATGAGCAGTTCTTC.

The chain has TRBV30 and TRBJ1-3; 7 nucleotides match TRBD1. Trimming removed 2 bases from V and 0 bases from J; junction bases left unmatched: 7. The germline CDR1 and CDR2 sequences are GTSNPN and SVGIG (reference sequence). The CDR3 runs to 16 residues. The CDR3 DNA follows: TGTGCCTGGAGTATGCCGACAGGGAACTCTGGAAACACCATATATTTT. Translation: CAWSMPTGNSGNTIYF.

The CDR3 DNA follows: TGTGCCAGCAGTCAGACAGGGGGCGGCTATGGCTACACCTTC. Protein sequence: CASSQTGGGYGYTF. The rearrangement links TRBV28 to TRBJ1-2, with TRBD1 matching over 10 bases. Germline lookup yields CDR1 MDHEN and CDR2 SYDVKM. CDR3 length: 14 residues. J was trimmed by 4 bases and V by 5 bases; bases with no gene match: 4.

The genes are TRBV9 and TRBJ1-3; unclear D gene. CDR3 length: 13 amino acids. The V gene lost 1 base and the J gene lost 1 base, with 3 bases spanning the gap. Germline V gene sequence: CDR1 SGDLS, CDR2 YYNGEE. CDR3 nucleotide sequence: TGTGCCAGCAGCGTATCGTCTGGAAACACCATATATTTT. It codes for CASSVSSGNTIYF.

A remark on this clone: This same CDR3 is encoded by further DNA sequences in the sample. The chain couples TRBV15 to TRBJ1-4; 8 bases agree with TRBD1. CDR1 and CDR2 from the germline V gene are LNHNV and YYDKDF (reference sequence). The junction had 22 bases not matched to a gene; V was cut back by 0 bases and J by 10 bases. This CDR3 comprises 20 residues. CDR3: CATSRDIDGQGQSKVGKLFF. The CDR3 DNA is TGTGCCACCAGCAGAGATATTGACGGACAGGGTCAATCCAAAGTGGGAAAACTGTTTTTT.